This T cell receptor (beta chain) originates from a study of patients and donors after allogeneic stem cell transplantation. TCRdb reprocessed the RT-PCR reads with MiXCR, giving one entry per CDR3 protein. The table shows about 410,000 distinct CDR3 sequences, with 16% occurring only once. The CDR3 is 14 amino acids. V lost 1 base and J lost 2, with 8 bases in between. Germline CDR1 and CDR2: SGHVS and FQNEAQ. This clonotype was recorded only once. This TCR came from a human donor who was either an allogeneic HSCT recipient or a stem cell or donor lymphocyte infusion donor (not recorded which). It is not recorded whose cells these are; they may come from a transplant donor. Material for sequencing was blood, either unsorted or a sorted T cell fraction (not recorded which). The chain links TRBV7-8 to TRBJ2-5; tentative D call: TRBD2 (6 bases). CDR3 DNA: TGTGCCAGCAGCTTAGAGCTAGCGCAAGAGACCCAGTACTTC. This translates into CASSLELAQETQYF. The full variable domain, in which reference TRBV7-8 and TRBJ2-5 provide the parts outside the CDR3, is GAGVSQSPRYKVAKRGQDVALRCDPISGHVSLFWYQQALGQGPEFLTYFQNEAQLDKSGLPSDRFFAERPEGSVSTLKIQRTQQEDSAVYLCASSLELAQETQYFGPGTRLLVL.